This passage covers 25 T cell receptor beta chains from one sample sequenced in a study of T cell changes during pregnancy in multiple sclerosis. TCRdb keeps only in-frame clones here, not all; method: immunoSEQ multiplex PCR. Of about 23,000 clones in the sample, about 85% were seen once. This material consisted of CD8+ T cells from peripheral blood mononuclear cells, taken before pregnancy. Receptors were obtained from a female donor with multiple sclerosis, enrolled in a pregnancy study.

V gene TRBV25-1 combines with J gene TRBJ1-2; D not certain. CDR3 length equals 10 residues. Germline lookup yields CDR1 MGHDK and CDR2 SYGVNS. Trimming cost V 8 bases and J 8 bases, with 9 bases left between them. The CDR3, as DNA: TGTGCCAGCGAGATGGAGGGCTACACCTTC. It encodes CASEMEGYTF.

This chain connects TRBV4-2 to TRBJ2-7, with D maybe TRBD2 (7 bases). Germline V gene data show CDR1 as LGHNA and CDR2 as YNFKEQ. The CDR3 has 15 amino acids. Trimming removed 0 bases at V and 4 bases at J, with 13 bases between. CDR3 DNA: TGTGCCAGCAGCCAAGAAACCGCGGGGGCTTACGAGCAGTACTTC. Translating gives CASSQETAGAYEQYF.

The gene calls are TRBV10-2 and TRBJ2-3; 10 bases agree with TRBD2. V gave up 2 bases and J gave up 2 bases; unmatched junction bases: 10. The CDR3 loop spans 18 amino acids. CDR1 is WSHSY, CDR2 SAAADI, per germline. CDR3 sequence: CASSEAGLAVIFTDTQYF. In nucleotides, the CDR3 is TGCGCCAGCAGTGAGGCCGGACTAGCGGTCATATTCACAGATACGCAGTATTTT.

The chain links TRBV9 to TRBJ2-3, with TRBD2 matching over 8 bases. The CDR3 loop spans 15 amino acids. The germline CDR1 and CDR2 sequences are SGDLS and YYNGEE. Trimming took 0 bases from V and 4 from J; bases not matched to a gene: 4. Here the CDR3 DNA reads TGTGCCAGCAGCGTAGGAGCGGGAGTCTCAGATACGCAGTATTTT. Translation: CASSVGAGVSDTQYF.

The chain has TRBV7-2 and TRBJ2-7; 12 nucleotides match TRBD2. J was trimmed by 3 bases and V by 5 bases; bases with no gene match: 8. CDR1 and CDR2 from the germline V gene are SGHTA and FQGNSA. This CDR3 is built from 16 residues. CDR3 sequence (DNA): TGTGCCAGCAGCCTCAGACTAGCGGGAGATTACTACGAGCAGTACTTC. It codes for CASSLRLAGDYYEQYF. Full variable domain (outside the CDR3, taken from reference TRBV7-2 and TRBJ2-7): GAGVSQSPSNKVTEKGKDVELRCDPISGHTALYWYRQSLGQGLEFLIYFQGNSAPDKSGLPSDRFSAERTGGSVSTLTIQRTQQEDSAVYLCASSLRLAGDYYEQYFGPGTRLTVT.

This clone was detected only a few times. V and J are TRBV6-4 and TRBJ2-1; no definite D call. The CDR3 has 15 amino acids. Germline values: CDR1 MRHNA, CDR2 SNTAGT. Trimming took 3 bases from V and 0 from J, leaving 9 bases between them. This chain's CDR3 is CASSESQDSYNEQFF. The DNA of the CDR3 is TGTGCCAGCAGTGAATCCCAGGACTCCTACAATGAGCAGTTCTTC.

This chain connects TRBV15 to TRBJ1-1; D gene ambiguous. There are 14 residues in the CDR3. Between the trimmed V and J ends, which lost 3 bases and 4 bases, there was a span of 12 bases. CDR1 is LNHNV and CDR2 is YYDKDF in the germline V gene (reference sequence). This CDR3 reads CATSRDCMGTEAFF. CDR3 in DNA: TGTGCCACCAGCAGGGACTGCATGGGCACTGAAGCTTTCTTT.

This clone was seen just once. The junction departs from the called germline gene at one end, perhaps through a read error. This chain connects TRBV27 to TRBJ2-7, with 8 positions matching TRBD2. CDR1 is MNHEY, CDR2 SMNVEV, per germline (reference sequence). This CDR3 has 17 amino acids. The CDR3 DNA reads as TGTGCCAGCAGTTTATCAGGGATGAGCGGGAGCTCCCACGAGCAGTACTTC. This encodes CASSLSGMSGSSHEQYF.

This clone has a single count. V usage is TRBV18 and J usage is TRBJ1-3; TRBD1 agrees at 11 bases. In germline, CDR1 is KGHSH, CDR2 LQKENI. With V trimmed by 3 bases and J by 7 bases, 8 bases remained unmatched. The length of the CDR3 is 16 residues. CDR3 loop: CASSPTKGQGENTIYF. The CDR3, as DNA: TGTGCCAGCTCACCGACTAAGGGACAGGGGGAGAACACCATATATTTT. The full variable domain, completed using reference TRBV18 and TRBJ1-3, is NAGVMQNPRHLVRRRGQEARLRCSPMKGHSHVYWYRQLPEEGLKFMVYLQKENIIDESGMPKERFSAEFPKEGPSILRIQQVVRGDSAAYFCASSPTKGQGENTIYFGEGSWLTVV.

This clone has just one count. The chain links TRBV4-1 to TRBJ2-7, with 8 bases lining up with TRBD1. The CDR3 extends over 14 amino acids. Looked up from germline, CDR1 is MGHRA and CDR2 is YSYEKL. V dropped 0 bases and J dropped 6; count of bases not matched to a gene: 4. The CDR3 is CASSQDRGQSEQYF. In DNA form, the CDR3 reads TGCGCCAGCAGCCAAGACAGGGGGCAATCCGAGCAGTACTTC.

The chain recombines TRBV29-1 with TRBJ2-7; 8 bases match TRBD2. Germline trimming cut 0 bases from V and 3 bases from J; bases unmatched to any gene: 7. The germline CDR1 and CDR2 sequences are SQVTM and ANQGSEA. This CDR3 is built from 15 residues. The CDR3 DNA is TGCAGCGTTGAAGATCAAGCGGGAGTAGACTACGAGCAGTACTTC. Translating gives CSVEDQAGVDYEQYF.

The chain links TRBV23-1 to TRBJ2-1; D is possibly TRBD1 (5 bases). TRBV23-1 is noted as an ORF with a role that remains uncertain. The CDR3 is 17 residues long. Trimming took off 0 bases at V and 7 bases at J, with 19 bases between the two ends. This CDR3 reads CASSQSWREKGLNEQFF. The CDR3 DNA is TGCGCCAGCAGTCAATCGTGGCGAGAAAAGGGGCTTAATGAGCAGTTCTTC.

This chain connects TRBV11-1 to TRBJ2-7; D might be TRBD1 (6 bases). Germline V gives CDR1 SGHAT, CDR2 FQDESV (reference sequence). This CDR3 has 15 residues. V lost 2 bases and J 2 bases, leaving 13 bases between the germline ends. The CDR3 sequence is CASSLFEGEPYEQYF. The CDR3 nucleotides are TGTGCCAGCAGCTTATTTGAGGGGGAGCCCTACGAGCAGTACTTC.

The chain combines TRBV28 with TRBJ2-3, with D perhaps TRBD2 (6 bases). With 1 base removed from V and 3 bases from J, the gap between germline ends came to 17 bases. Germline loops: CDR1 MDHEN, CDR2 SYDVKM. The CDR3 consists of 17 residues. CDR3 sequence: CASSLSGGRLWTDTQYF. The CDR3 nucleotides are TGTGCCAGCAGTTTATCTGGAGGGCGCCTTTGGACAGATACGCAGTATTTT.

The chain couples TRBV10-1 to TRBJ2-1, with no clear D. V was pared by 5 bases and J by 5 bases, with 19 bases between. CDR1 is WNHNN and CDR2 is SYGVQD in the germline V gene (reference sequence). The CDR3 is 16 amino acids. DNA of the CDR3: TGCGCCAGCAGTCAAAGCCCCTTTAGTTTTAACAATGAGCAGTTCTTC. Protein: CASSQSPFSFNNEQFF.

This chain uses TRBV6-1 with TRBJ2-7, with TRBD1 matching over 7 bases. The junction had 11 bases not matched to a gene; V was cut back by 0 bases and J by 6 bases. The CDR3 has 16 amino acids. The germline CDR1 and CDR2 sequences are MNHNS and SASEGT. The CDR3 reads CASSEALSGGRSEQYF. Here the CDR3 DNA reads TGTGCCAGCAGTGAAGCGCTCTCAGGGGGTCGGAGCGAGCAGTACTTC.

Many counts were recorded for this clone. This chain links TRBV6-4 with TRBJ2-3; 7 positions match TRBD2. The germline gives CDR1 MRHNA, CDR2 SNTAGT. Losses at the gene ends were 2 bases for V and 0 bases for J; bases not matched to a gene: 2. The CDR3 extends over 15 amino acids. CDR3 loop: CASSDGRASTDTQYF. The CDR3 nucleotides are TGTGCCAGCAGTGACGGGAGGGCTAGCACAGATACGCAGTATTTT.

V usage is TRBV4-1 and J usage is TRBJ2-4; D gene ambiguous. From germline, CDR1 is MGHRA and CDR2 YSYEKL. This CDR3 comprises 14 residues. Trimming cost V 2 bases and J 0 bases, with 5 bases left between them. CDR3 coding DNA: TGCGCCAGCAGCCAAATTATAGCCAAAAACATTCAGTACTTC. This codes for CASSQIIAKNIQYF.

V usage is TRBV9 and J usage is TRBJ1-2; 7 nucleotides match TRBD1. The CDR3 is 16 residues long. CDR1 and CDR2 from the germline V gene are SGDLS and YYNGEE. The J segment lost 4 bases and the V segment lost 5 bases, leaving 14 bases of the junction unmatched. CDR3 region: CASRAEARTGLYGYTF. Here the CDR3 DNA reads TGTGCCAGCAGGGCCGAGGCGAGGACAGGACTCTATGGCTACACCTTC. The full variable domain, with the rest looked up from reference TRBV9 and TRBJ1-2, is DSGVTQTPKHLITATGQRVTLRCSPRSGDLSVYWYQQSLDQGLQFLIQYYNGEERAKGNILERFSAQQFPDLHSELNLSSLELGDSALYFCASRAEARTGLYGYTFGSGTRLTVV.

A word on this clone: One end of the junction is discordant with germline, which a read error may explain. The chain uses TRBV7-7 and TRBJ1-3, with a weak D call TRBD1 (5 bases). The CDR3 runs 14 residues. Germline lookup yields CDR1 SSHAT and CDR2 FNYEAQ (reference sequence). Here the CDR3 DNA reads TGTGCTAGCAGCCCCGGGGGTTCTGGAAACACCATATATTTT. Residues: CASSPGGSGNTIYF.

The V and J genes are TRBV25-1 and TRBJ2-3, with a weak D call TRBD1 (6 bases). Deletions cut 3 bases from V and 2 bases from J, with 9 bases between. Germline CDR1 is MGHDK and CDR2 is SYGVNS. This CDR3 comprises 14 residues. This CDR3 reads CASSDPGVTDTQYF. The CDR3 DNA follows: TGTGCCAGCAGTGATCCAGGGGTCACAGATACGCAGTATTTT.

The rearrangement links TRBV4-1 to TRBJ2-1; 8 bases align to TRBD2. Germline lookup yields CDR1 MGHRA and CDR2 YSYEKL. This CDR3 region has 14 residues. V was clipped by 4 bases and J by 9 bases; unmatched bases: 8. The CDR3 loop is CASSLEREKREQFF. For the CDR3, the DNA is TGCGCCAGCAGCCTCGAGCGGGAGAAGCGTGAGCAGTTCTTC.

The V call is TRBV5-1, the J call TRBJ2-1; D remains unclear. Germline V gives CDR1 SGHRS, CDR2 YFSETQ. The ends were cut back, 5 bases at V and 5 bases at J, with 8 bases in the middle. CDR3 length: 12 residues. This CDR3 is CASRLLHNEQFF. CDR3 bases: TGCGCCAGCAGACTGCTTCACAATGAGCAGTTCTTC.

This clone was seen only a few times. The chain is built from TRBV5-6 and TRBJ2-1; 9 nucleotides match TRBD2. CDR3 size: 16 residues. The V gene's germline CDR1 is SGHDT and CDR2 YYEEEE. V was pared by 0 bases and J by 10 bases, with 11 bases of the junction left unmatched. CDR3 DNA sequence: TGTGCCAGCAGCTTGGAGGTAGCGGGAGCCCTGGGGGAGCAGTTCTTC. Translation gives CASSLEVAGALGEQFF.

The chain links TRBV27 to TRBJ2-7; the match to TRBD1 covers 12 bases. The CDR3 covers 15 residues. Germline loops: CDR1 MNHEY, CDR2 SMNVEV (reference sequence). Trimming cost V 3 bases and J 3 bases; bases outside gene matches: 3. CDR3 in DNA: TGTGCCAGCAGTTTTAGGGACAGGGGGCGCTACGAGCAGTACTTC. Translating it yields CASSFRDRGRYEQYF.